This T cell receptor (beta chain) is from a study of T cells in Graves' hyperthyroidism and ophthalmopathy. Overall study results and limits: Most thyroid-expanded clonotypes above 0.001 were also found in blood. Ophthalmopathy stood apart from stable hyperthyroidism in a 13 V-J model.

Patients aged 18 to 65 had newly diagnosed hyperthyroidism of under 2 months' duration. TCR beta CDR3 sequences were amplified from RNA transcripts. TCR CDR3 regions were first amplified by RT-PCR with HTBI primers. TCRdb passed the multiplex PCR reads through MiXCR, listing each CDR3 protein once. The sample has about 760,000 distinct CDR3 sequences; about 35% are singletons. As regards this clonotype: What it recognizes is unknown. A junction end diverges from the germline sequence, so it may reflect a read error.

Per germline, CDR1 SQVTM and CDR2 ANQGSEA. The CDR3 is made up of 8 amino acids. The receptor's source is a middle-aged woman with Graves' hyperthyroidism. The specimen sequenced was blood. The chain has TRBV29-1 and TRBJ1-5; D is unclear. The CDR3: CNVWPQHF. The DNA of the CDR3 is TGCAACGTTTGGCCCCAGCATTTT.